Below, 27 T cell receptor beta chains from the same sample are listed, as sequenced in a study of beta chain features in type 1 diabetes. The isolated RNA, all of it, was reverse transcribed, so expressed TCRB transcripts were what got sequenced. Some clones are missing from TCRdb's copy, which holds only in-frame ones; the method was immunoSEQ multiplex PCR. The sample has about 900,000 clones; roughly 17% are singletons. The sequenced material came from naive CD4+ T cells from blood. The receptor set was obtained from a woman between 18 and 29 years old in good health.

The chain couples TRBV6-5 to TRBJ1-2, with 7 nucleotides matching TRBD1. Germline V gives CDR1 MNHEY, CDR2 SVGAGI. CDR3 length: 14 amino acids. V was clipped by 5 bases and J by 5 bases; unmatched bases: 8. CDR3 loop: CASSAPGQTYGYTF. CDR3 in DNA: TGTGCCAGCAGTGCCCCGGGACAGACTTATGGCTACACCTTC.

This clone has only a few counts. This rearrangement joins TRBV7-2 to TRBJ1-4; 7 bases line up with TRBD1. This CDR3 has 15 residues. Germline values: CDR1 SGHTA, CDR2 FQGNSA. J was trimmed by 5 bases and V by 5 bases; bases with no gene match: 8. As DNA, the CDR3 is TGTGCCAGCAGCCTTATCGGGACAGTCAATGAAAAACTGTTTTTT. This encodes CASSLIGTVNEKLFF.

This clone was recorded a few times. The chain recombines TRBV28 with TRBJ2-7; D unclear. The germline gives CDR1 MDHEN, CDR2 SYDVKM. Trimming took off 5 bases at V and 0 bases at J, with 11 bases between the two ends. The CDR3 length is 14 residues. The CDR3 region has the DNA TGTGCCAGCAGTCTTCACAGCGTCTCCTACGAGCAGTACTTC. Translating it yields CASSLHSVSYEQYF.

This clone showed up just a few times. The rearrangement uses TRBV7-9 and TRBJ2-7; 9 bases agree with TRBD1. The V gene's germline CDR1 is SEHNR and CDR2 FQNEAQ (reference sequence). After removal of 5 bases from V and 4 bases from J, the junction contained 3 bases not matched to a gene. The CDR3 has 13 residues. The CDR3 coding sequence is TGTGCCAGCAGCGGGGGGACAGGGTACGAGCAGTACTTC. Translating gives CASSGGTGYEQYF.

This clone has a handful of counts. CDR3 protein: CASSERLDNYGYTF. The CDR3 nucleotides read TGTGCCAGCAGTGAACGCCTGGATAACTATGGCTACACCTTC. The V call is TRBV6-5, the J call TRBJ1-2; D uncertain. The V end was cut by 5 bases, the J end by 1 base, with 11 bases between. Germline V gene sequence: CDR1 MNHEY, CDR2 SVGAGI. The CDR3 length is 14 residues.

Concerning this clone: Additional DNA sequences in this sample encode the identical CDR3. The rearrangement joins TRBV4-3 to TRBJ2-2, with a tentative D call TRBD2 (6 bases). Trimming shortened V by 0 bases and J by 2 bases, and 10 bases separated the two germline ends. CDR1 is LGHNA, CDR2 YSLEER, per germline. This CDR3 has 16 amino acids. The DNA of the CDR3 is TGCGCCAGCAGCCAAGAAGGGACTGTTAACACCGGGGAGCTGTTTTTT. Protein sequence: CASSQEGTVNTGELFF.

The chain uses TRBV5-1 and TRBJ2-2, with D tentatively TRBD2 (6 bases). Trimming shortened V by 5 bases and J by 3 bases, and 11 bases separated the two germline ends. CDR3 size: 14 residues. Germline-derived CDR1 and CDR2 are SGHRS and YFSETQ. This chain's CDR3 is CASRPTRDTGELFF. The CDR3 DNA reads as TGCGCCAGCAGACCGACTAGGGACACCGGGGAGCTGTTTTTT.

The chain joins TRBV18 to TRBJ2-5; 7 bases line up with TRBD1. V trimming: 1 base; J trimming: 2 bases; junction bases outside the gene matches: 10. Germline assignment: CDR1 KGHSH and CDR2 LQKENI. The CDR3 totals 17 residues. CDR3 in amino acids: CASSPRTSTGSQETQYF. CDR3 DNA: TGTGCCAGCTCACCACGCACTTCGACAGGGTCGCAAGAGACCCAGTACTTC.

The V and J genes are TRBV6-1 and TRBJ2-3; 7 nucleotides match TRBD2. After removal of 8 bases from V and 6 bases from J, the junction contained 5 bases not matched to a gene. CDR1 and CDR2 from the germline V gene are MNHNS and SASEGT. The CDR3 extends over 12 amino acids. Here the CDR3 reads CASLGGTDTQYF. The CDR3 DNA follows: TGTGCCAGCCTCGGGGGGACCGATACGCAGTATTTT.

This clone was counted between two and nine times. V and J are TRBV19 and TRBJ2-7; 8 bases fit TRBD2. This CDR3 contains 14 residues. Germline loops: CDR1 LNHDA, CDR2 SQIVND (reference sequence). V shed 6 bases, J shed 2 bases, and the junction held 6 bases outside the gene matches. Here the CDR3 DNA reads TGTGCCAGTAGACCGGGACTAGGAGCCTACGAGCAGTACTTC. This gives the protein CASRPGLGAYEQYF.

The sample holds a few counts of this clone. The V gene is TRBV7-3, the J gene TRBJ2-1, with TRBD1 as a possible D gene (6 bases). The CDR3 is 15 residues long. Trimming cost V 2 bases and J 3 bases, with 11 bases left between them. The V gene's germline CDR1 is SGHTA and CDR2 FQGTGA. CDR3 sequence: CASSLYRDGYNEQFF. The CDR3 DNA reads as TGTGCCAGCAGCTTATACAGGGACGGCTACAATGAGCAGTTCTTC.

The rearrangement uses TRBV4-1 and TRBJ2-1, with 8 bases fitting TRBD2. V lost 4 bases and J lost 8; bases outside the gene matches: 16. Germline V gives CDR1 MGHRA, CDR2 YSYEKL. The CDR3 length is 17 residues. The CDR3 region has the DNA TGCGCCAGCAGCCCCGGCGCGCTGGGACTAGGTTCGCATGAGCAGTTCTTC. It encodes CASSPGALGLGSHEQFF.

Comments on this clone: This same CDR3 is encoded by further DNA sequences in the sample. This sequence joins TRBV9 and TRBJ2-1; D is possibly TRBD1 (5 bases). CDR3 length: 15 residues. V lost 0 bases and J 2 bases, leaving 9 bases between the germline ends. Germline assignment: CDR1 SGDLS and CDR2 YYNGEE. The CDR3 region is CASSVGQGTYNEQFF. CDR3 in DNA: TGTGCCAGCAGCGTAGGGCAGGGCACCTACAATGAGCAGTTCTTC. Variable domain in full (rest from reference TRBV9 and TRBJ2-1): DSGVTQTPKHLITATGQRVTLRCSPRSGDLSVYWYQQSLDQGLQFLIQYYNGEERAKGNILERFSAQQFPDLHSELNLSSLELGDSALYFCASSVGQGTYNEQFFGPGTRLTVL.

This clone has more than one count but fewer than ten. The chain couples TRBV7-9 to TRBJ2-1, with 8 bases aligning to TRBD2. V lost 0 bases to trimming and J lost 8 bases; unmatched junction nucleotides: 6. The CDR3 has 15 amino acids. CDR1 is SEHNR and CDR2 is FQNEAQ in the germline V gene (reference sequence). The chain's CDR3 is CASSLALREVDEQFF. CDR3 sequence (DNA): TGTGCCAGCAGCTTAGCGCTGCGGGAGGTCGATGAGCAGTTCTTC.

This clone was seen more than once but under ten times. The chain carries TRBV27 and TRBJ2-7, with 9 bases lining up with TRBD1. Germline lookup yields CDR1 MNHEY and CDR2 SMNVEV (reference sequence). This CDR3 region has 13 residues. V lost 8 bases, J lost 4 bases, and 6 bases stayed unmatched. The CDR3 DNA reads TGTGCCAGCGGAATAGGACAGGGGTACGAGCAGTACTTC. It specifies CASGIGQGYEQYF.

This clone has more than one count but fewer than ten. The V and J genes are TRBV2 and TRBJ2-1, with TRBD2 identical over 13 bases. The germline V gene encodes CDR1 SNHLY and CDR2 FYNNEI. V lost 5 bases, J lost 8 bases, and 9 bases stayed unmatched. The CDR3 totals 16 residues. For the CDR3, the DNA is TGTGCCAGCAGTTCCGAGAGGGGACTAGCGGGGTATGAGCAGTTCTTC. It yields the protein CASSSERGLAGYEQFF. Supplemented by reference TRBV2 and TRBJ2-1, the full variable domain reads EPEVTQTPSHQVTQMGQEVILRCVPISNHLYFYWYRQILGQKVEFLVSFYNNEISEKSEIFDDQFSVERPDGSNFTLKIRSTKLEDSAMYFCASSSERGLAGYEQFFGPGTRLTVL.

About this clone: Other DNA sequences in this specimen translate into the identical CDR3. CDR3 coding DNA: TGTGCCAGCAGTTCTCCGAACACCGGGGAGCTGTTTTTT. This encodes CASSSPNTGELFF. V gene TRBV28 combines with J gene TRBJ2-2, with no clear D. V lost 4 bases, J lost 0 bases, and 3 bases lay in between. In germline, CDR1 is MDHEN, CDR2 SYDVKM. CDR3 length: 13 amino acids.

The rearrangement links TRBV5-8 to TRBJ2-6; maybe TRBD1 (5 bases). Between the trimmed V and J ends, which lost 4 bases and 2 bases, there was a span of 13 bases. CDR1 is SGHTS and CDR2 is YDEGEE in the germline V gene. CDR3 length equals 16 residues. For the CDR3, the DNA is TGTGCCAGCAGCCAACGGGCAGGGACTGGGGCCAACGTCCTGACTTTC. Translation gives CASSQRAGTGANVLTF. Together with reference TRBV5-8 and TRBJ2-6, the CDR3 gives the full variable domain: EAGVTQSPTHLIKTRGQQATLRCSPISGHTSVYWYQQALGLGLQFLLWYDEGEERNRGNFPPRFSGRQFPNYSSELNVNALELEDSALYLCASSQRAGTGANVLTFGAGSRLTVL.

The chain couples TRBV2 to TRBJ1-5, with 9 bases matching TRBD1. V was pared by 4 bases and J by 4 bases, with 2 bases of the junction left unmatched. Germline values: CDR1 SNHLY, CDR2 FYNNEI. The CDR3 length is 14 residues. CDR3 amino acids: CASSAGQGNQPQHF. In DNA, the CDR3 is TGTGCCAGCAGTGCGGGACAGGGAAATCAGCCCCAGCATTTT.

The rearrangement uses TRBV7-9 and TRBJ1-1, with D tentatively TRBD1 (5 bases). The V end was cut by 7 bases, the J end by 2 bases, with 14 bases between. Germline CDR1 SEHNR, CDR2 FQNEAQ (reference sequence). This CDR3 is 14 amino acids long. The CDR3 sequence: CASTLMGLNTEAFF. In nucleotides, the CDR3 is TGTGCCAGCACCCTAATGGGACTTAACACTGAAGCTTTCTTT. The full variable domain, rest sourced from reference TRBV7-9 and TRBJ1-1, is DTGVSQNPRHKITKRGQNVTFRCDPISEHNRLYWYRQTLGQGPEFLTYFQNEAQLEKSRLLSDRFSAERPKGSFSTLEIQRTEQGDSAMYLCASTLMGLNTEAFFGQGTRLTVV.

The chain couples TRBV2 to TRBJ2-1; D tentatively fits TRBD1 or TRBD2 (5 bases each). Germline-derived CDR1 and CDR2 are SNHLY and FYNNEI. Trimming cost V 4 bases and J 4 bases, with 14 bases left between them. The CDR3 spans 15 residues. The CDR3 DNA reads TGTGCCAGCAGTGCCCAGGGAGCCGGTTACAATGAGCAGTTCTTC. It specifies CASSAQGAGYNEQFF.

The chain combines TRBV25-1 with TRBJ2-7; the D is unclear. The CDR3 contains 12 residues. V shed 4 bases and J shed 2 bases, with 6 bases lying between them. In germline, CDR1 is MGHDK, CDR2 SYGVNS. CDR3 sequence: CASSVRTYEQYF. The CDR3 DNA is TGTGCCAGCAGTGTACGGACCTACGAGCAGTACTTC.

V is TRBV18 and J is TRBJ2-2; no clear D. The CDR3 runs to 15 residues. Germline lookup yields CDR1 KGHSH and CDR2 LQKENI. Trimming took off 0 bases at V and 5 bases at J, with 10 bases between the two ends. CDR3 DNA: TGTGCCAGCTCACCACCTCACAGCAGAACCGGGGAGCTGTTTTTT. Its translation: CASSPPHSRTGELFF. Full variable domain (missing parts from reference TRBV18 and TRBJ2-2): NAGVMQNPRHLVRRRGQEARLRCSPMKGHSHVYWYRQLPEEGLKFMVYLQKENIIDESGMPKERFSAEFPKEGPSILRIQQVVRGDSAAYFCASSPPHSRTGELFFGEGSRLTVL.

The V gene is TRBV5-1, the J gene TRBJ2-5; TRBD2 matches at 13 bases. J gave up 3 bases and V 4 bases, and 15 bases lay outside the gene matches. Looked up from germline, CDR1 is SGHRS and CDR2 is YFSETQ. The CDR3 covers 19 residues. The CDR3 is CASSRLPGTSGAGKETQYF. CDR3 bases: TGCGCCAGCAGCCGTCTTCCCGGGACTAGCGGGGCCGGGAAAGAGACCCAGTACTTC.

This clone came up a few times. CDR3 sequence: CASSLGQGGSQPQHF. CDR3 bases: TGTGCCAGCAGCTTAGGACAGGGAGGAAGTCAGCCCCAGCATTTT. The chain couples TRBV7-9 to TRBJ1-5, with 7 bases aligning to TRBD1. CDR3 size: 15 residues. The trim removed 1 base at V and 6 bases at J, leaving 6 bases unmatched. Per germline, CDR1 SEHNR and CDR2 FQNEAQ (reference sequence).

Written as DNA, the CDR3 is TGCGCCAGCAGCTTGAATGGACAGGGCCCGTTTTTGAACACTGAAGCTTTCTTT. As protein: CASSLNGQGPFLNTEAFF. This rearrangement joins TRBV5-1 to TRBJ1-1, with 8 bases matching TRBD1. J was trimmed by 0 bases and V by 1 base; bases with no gene match: 11. This CDR3 is built from 18 residues. Germline CDR1 reads SGHRS; CDR2 reads YFSETQ.

This clone was observed a few times. The chain couples TRBV6-5 to TRBJ2-7; D is perhaps TRBD2 (5 bases). Trimming took 7 bases from V and 6 from J, leaving 16 bases between them. This CDR3 spans 13 amino acids. CDR1 and CDR2 from the germline V gene are MNHEY and SVGAGI. The CDR3 is CASTNGVRSEQYF. The CDR3 DNA is TGTGCCAGCACGAACGGGGTGAGGTCCGAGCAGTACTTC.